Detailed here is one TCR beta chain. The antigen is undetermined. TCRdb keeps only in-frame clones here, not all; method: immunoSEQ multiplex PCR. The table includes 2 million to 3 million clones, more than 85% detected once. The data stem from a study of shared clonotypes between healthy human individuals. The study, taken as a whole, reports: The low donor count limited represented genetic and exposure-history diversity. Estimated richness was generally greater in naive than memory subsets. Though the depth was large, rarefaction showed that sorted-subset sequencing was incomplete.

The sequenced material came from naive CD4+ T cells from PBMCs. Subset: CD45RA+ positively selected. The sequence came from a man between 18 and 29 years old in good health. Some clones in this sample may be carry-over from other donors' samples.

The CDR3 region is CATSRDYVGTGAQGLFF. The CDR3 DNA reads TGTGCCACCAGCAGAGATTACGTCGGGACAGGGGCCCAAGGGCTGTTTTTT. The chain recombines TRBV15 with TRBJ1-4; 10 nucleotides agree with TRBD1. V gave up 0 bases and J gave up 14 bases; unmatched junction bases: 15. CDR3 length: 17 residues. Germline V gives CDR1 LNHNV, CDR2 YYDKDF (reference sequence). Full variable domain (outside the CDR3, taken from reference TRBV15 and TRBJ1-4): DAMVIQNPRYQVTQFGKPVTLSCSQTLNHNVMYWYQQKSSQAPKLLFHYYDKDFNNEADTPDNFQSRRPNTSFCFLDIRSPGLGDTAMYLCATSRDYVGTGAQGLFFGSGTQLSVL.